A single sample gave rise to the 8 T cell receptor beta chains below, sequenced in a study of blood T cell repertoires in COVID-19. Generated by immunoSEQ multiplex PCR, the TCRdb table keeps only in-frame clones and is missing some. The table includes over 200,000 clones, approximately 80% detected once. The material sequenced was PBMCs or T cells enriched from blood (not recorded which). These TCRs come from a man between 60 and 70 years old who had recovered from COVID-19.

The sample holds one count of this clone. The chain has TRBV18 and TRBJ2-6; TRBD1 matches 8 bases. CDR1 KGHSH and CDR2 LQKENI come from the germline V gene. CDR3 length: 17 amino acids. Trimming at V came to 2 bases and at J to 2 bases, leaving 5 bases not matched to a gene. The CDR3 nucleotides are TGTGCCAGCTCACCATTTGGACAGGGAACTGGGGCCAACGTCCTGACTTTC. It specifies CASSPFGQGTGANVLTF. The full variable domain, with the rest looked up from reference TRBV18 and TRBJ2-6, is NAGVMQNPRHLVRRRGQEARLRCSPMKGHSHVYWYRQLPEEGLKFMVYLQKENIIDESGMPKERFSAEFPKEGPSILRIQQVVRGDSAAYFCASSPFGQGTGANVLTFGAGSRLTVL.

The chain links TRBV19 to TRBJ1-2, with 8 bases lining up with TRBD1. Germline CDR1 and CDR2: LNHDA and SQIVND (reference sequence). With V trimmed by 8 bases and J by 10 bases, 24 bases remained unmatched. CDR3 size: 17 residues. CDR3 nucleotide sequence: TGTGCCAGTGCCCTCTCGTGGGAGGCAGGGGGCTTCTTTTCCTACACCTTC. It encodes CASALSWEAGGFFSYTF.

The V and J genes are TRBV18 and TRBJ1-6; D perhaps matches TRBD1 (6 bases). Germline V gives CDR1 KGHSH, CDR2 LQKENI. The CDR3 length is 18 residues. Trimming took 3 bases from V and 4 from J, leaving 19 bases between them. The CDR3 region is CASSPKQGTTSYNSPLHF. In nucleotides, the CDR3 is TGTGCCAGCTCACCGAAGCAAGGGACAACTTCTTATAATTCACCCCTCCACTTT.

The chain recombines TRBV7-2 with TRBJ2-7, with 7 nucleotides matching TRBD2. The CDR3 contains 15 residues. V was clipped by 5 bases and J by 4 bases; unmatched bases: 11. CDR1 is SGHTA, CDR2 FQGNSA, per germline. CDR3 protein: CASSPLVGGLYEQYF. The DNA for the CDR3 is TGTGCCAGCAGCCCACTGGTGGGAGGGCTGTACGAGCAGTACTTC.

Written as DNA, the CDR3 is TGTGCCAGCAGCAATCGACAAGCAGACTACAATGAGCAGTTCTTC. This translates into CASSNRQADYNEQFF. The V call is TRBV7-2, the J call TRBJ2-1; D gene ambiguous. The CDR3 is made up of 15 amino acids. The germline V and J ends were trimmed by 5 bases and 3 bases, with 14 bases remaining between them. Germline V lookup: CDR1 SGHTA, CDR2 FQGNSA.

The count of this clone is one. The chain couples TRBV7-3 to TRBJ2-1; 11 nucleotides line up with TRBD2. The CDR3 has 16 amino acids. V shed 5 bases and J 7 bases; nucleotides not matched to a gene: 10. In germline, CDR1 is SGHTA, CDR2 FQGTGA. CDR3 nucleotide sequence: TGTGCCAGCAGCGAGATCATAGCGGGGGGGCCTAATGAGCAGTTCTTC. It specifies CASSEIIAGGPNEQFF.

The V and J genes are TRBV5-1 and TRBJ1-5; tentatively, D is TRBD1 (6 bases). Trimming took off 5 bases at V and 6 bases at J, with 15 bases between the two ends. CDR1 and CDR2 (germline): SGHRS, YFSETQ. The CDR3 extends over 14 amino acids. This CDR3 reads CASRLDQGRQPQHF. The CDR3 coding sequence is TGCGCCAGCAGACTAGATCAGGGGCGTCAGCCCCAGCATTTT.

The J gene is TRBJ1-4, the V gene TRBV25-1, with 7 bases identical to TRBD1. Germline-derived CDR1 and CDR2 are MGHDK and SYGVNS. The V segment lost 2 bases and the J segment 5 bases; nucleotides outside the gene matches: 5. CDR3 length: 15 amino acids. CDR3 protein: CASSERGRGNEKLFF. CDR3 coding DNA: TGTGCCAGCAGTGAAAGGGGGCGGGGAAATGAAAAACTGTTTTTT.